The 9 T cell receptor beta chains below come from one sample, sequenced in a study of CD8+CD57+ T cells in acquired aplastic anemia. Sequencing was done on patients that had shown CD8+CD57+ cell expansion by flow cytometry. The template for TCR beta VDJ and CDR3 sequence profiling was genomic DNA. TCRdb ran MiXCR on the reads and lists one entry per CDR3 protein. The sample holds 150,000 to 200,000 distinct CDR3 sequences, less than 60% seen once. The specimen was sorted CD4+, CD8+, or CD8+CD57+ T cells (not recorded which) from PBMCs. The receptor source for this set is a human donor with aplastic anemia.

V gene TRBV11-2 combines with J gene TRBJ2-6; 8 bases map to TRBD1. The CDR3 has 18 amino acids. Germline V lookup: CDR1 SGHAT, CDR2 FQNNGV. V was pared by 5 bases and J by 0 bases, with 9 bases of the junction left unmatched. The DNA for the CDR3 is TGTGCCAGCAGCCCGTGGACAGGGCTGACCTCTGGGGCCAACGTCCTGACTTTC. Residues: CASSPWTGLTSGANVLTF.

The J gene is TRBJ2-1, the V gene TRBV2; TRBD2 agrees at 9 bases. The CDR3 runs to 14 residues. Per germline, CDR1 SNHLY and CDR2 FYNNEI. J was trimmed by 5 bases and V by 7 bases; bases with no gene match: 6. CDR3 nucleotides: TGTGCCAGCACGTTGGCGGGAGGGCACAATGAGCAGTTCTTC. It specifies CASTLAGGHNEQFF.

CDR3 amino acids: CATSESGVTYEQYF. The CDR3 nucleotides read TGTGCCACCAGTGAATCAGGGGTAACCTACGAGCAGTACTTC. The chain employs TRBV24-1 and TRBJ2-7; TRBD1 is a possible D gene (6 bases). V shed 4 bases and J shed 2 bases, with 11 bases lying between them. This CDR3 contains 14 residues. Looked up from germline, CDR1 is KGHDR and CDR2 is SFDVKD.

This chain joins TRBV4-1 and TRBJ2-7, with D perhaps matching TRBD1 or TRBD2 (6 bases each). The germline gives CDR1 MGHRA, CDR2 YSYEKL. V was shortened by 0 bases and J by 7 bases, with 13 bases between the two germline ends. The CDR3 extends over 14 amino acids. The CDR3 protein is CASSQDGGPEEQYF. CDR3 DNA sequence: TGCGCCAGCAGCCAAGATGGGGGGCCAGAGGAGCAGTACTTC.

This clonotype occurred a few times. The rearrangement joins TRBV5-1 to TRBJ1-3; D gene uncertain. With 0 bases removed from V and 0 bases from J, the gap between germline ends came to 7 bases. This CDR3 spans 15 amino acids. Germline CDR1 and CDR2: SGHRS and YFSETQ. CDR3 DNA sequence: TGCGCCAGCAGCTTGGGGTCCAGCTCTGGAAACACCATATATTTT. Translation gives CASSLGSSSGNTIYF.

The rearrangement joins TRBV24-1 to TRBJ1-4; unclear D gene. Trimming removed 5 bases at V and 8 bases at J, with 17 bases between. The CDR3 totals 15 residues. From germline, CDR1 is KGHDR and CDR2 SFDVKD. The CDR3: CATSGGASAGEKLFF. CDR3 bases: TGTGCCACCAGTGGGGGAGCTTCGGCGGGAGAAAAACTGTTTTTT.

This clonotype was recorded at least ten times. CDR3 coding DNA: TGTGCCAGCAGTCAGCTGGGGCCACCGCATTTT. Translating it yields CASSQLGPPHF. V and J are TRBV12-3 or TRBV12-4 and TRBJ1-5; a possible D gene is TRBD1 (5 bases). The CDR3 is made up of 11 amino acids. Trimming removed 5 bases from V and 15 bases from J, with 14 bases in between.

V and J are TRBV19 and TRBJ2-7; a weak D match, TRBD2 (6 bases). V shed 7 bases and J shed 3 bases, with 13 bases lying between them. The CDR3 is made up of 13 amino acids. Germline V CDR1 and CDR2: LNHDA, SQIVND (reference sequence). This chain's CDR3 is CASTQPGLYEQYF. In nucleotides, the CDR3 is TGTGCCAGTACCCAACCGGGACTCTACGAGCAGTACTTC.

This rearrangement joins TRBV20-1 to TRBJ2-1, with TRBD1 matching over 7 bases. The CDR3 spans 15 residues. CDR1 is DFQATT and CDR2 is SNEGSKA in the germline V gene (reference sequence). Trimming removed 8 bases from V and 7 bases from J; junction bases left unmatched: 17. Here the CDR3 reads CSPRGGTDPRNEQFF. In DNA, the CDR3 is TGCAGTCCAAGGGGTGGGACAGACCCTAGGAATGAGCAGTTCTTC.